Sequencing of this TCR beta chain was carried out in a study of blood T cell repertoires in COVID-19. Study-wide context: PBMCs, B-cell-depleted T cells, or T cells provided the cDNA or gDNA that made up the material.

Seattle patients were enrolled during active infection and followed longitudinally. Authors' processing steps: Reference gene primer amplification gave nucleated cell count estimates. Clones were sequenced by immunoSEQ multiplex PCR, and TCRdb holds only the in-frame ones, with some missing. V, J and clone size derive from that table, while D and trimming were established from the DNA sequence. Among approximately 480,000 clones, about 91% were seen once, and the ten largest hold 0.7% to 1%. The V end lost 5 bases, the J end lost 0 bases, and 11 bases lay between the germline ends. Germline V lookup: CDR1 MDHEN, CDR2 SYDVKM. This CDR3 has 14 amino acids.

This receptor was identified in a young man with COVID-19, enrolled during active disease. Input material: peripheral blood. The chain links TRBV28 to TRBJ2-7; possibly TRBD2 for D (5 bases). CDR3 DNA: TGTGCCAGCAGTCAAACCGGGGACTCCTACGAGCAGTACTTC. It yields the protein CASSQTGDSYEQYF.